Sequencing of this T cell receptor beta chain was carried out in a study of shared clonotypes between healthy human individuals. In the study overall: The cohort had two women and a few men, ages 18 to 49.

CD8 memory merged CD45RO+ with CCR7-negative CD45RA+ TemRA cells. Trimming took off 9 bases at V and 2 bases at J, with 11 bases between the two ends. Germline CDR1 reads SNHLY; CDR2 reads FYNNEI. The CDR3 runs to 13 residues. Assay execution proceeded at the deep level. Assay used: immunoSEQ multiplex PCR; TCRdb lists only in-frame clones, some missing. The data show about 380,000 clones, about 96% seen once. What was sequenced was memory CD8+ T cells sorted from blood. Subset noted: CD45RO+ cells pooled with CCR7-negative TemRA cells. This chain joins TRBV2 and TRBJ1-5, with unresolved D. The source of this sequence is a man aged 30 to 39 in good health. The CDR3 protein is CASSQDGNQPQHF. DNA for the CDR3: TGTGCCAGTTCACAAGACGGCAATCAGCCCCAGCATTTT. The full variable domain, its missing parts supplied by reference TRBV2 and TRBJ1-5, is EPEVTQTPSHQVTQMGQEVILRCVPISNHLYFYWYRQILGQKVEFLVSFYNNEISEKSEIFDDQFSVERPDGSNFTLKIRSTKLEDSAMYFCASSQDGNQPQHFGDGTRLSIL.